The T cell receptor (beta chain) described here comes from a study of T cell changes during pregnancy in multiple sclerosis. The germline V gene encodes CDR1 SGHVS and CDR2 FNYEAQ. The CDR3 consists of 13 residues. V gave up 1 base and J gave up 5 bases, with 7 bases separating them. Sequenced by immunoSEQ multiplex PCR; TCRdb stores in-frame clones only, minus some. This table has 35,000 to 55,000 clones, around 90% appearing once. This clonotype originated in a female donor with multiple sclerosis, enrolled in a pregnancy study. V and J are TRBV7-6 and TRBJ2-3; D remains ambiguous. This specimen was CD4+ T cells from peripheral blood mononuclear cells, taken before pregnancy. The CDR3 protein is CASSLGGLDTQYF. The CDR3 nucleotides read TGTGCCAGCAGCTTAGGTGGGCTAGATACGCAGTATTTT.